Presented here are 9 T cell receptor beta chains from one specimen sequenced in a study of blood T cell repertoires in COVID-19. Assay used: immunoSEQ multiplex PCR; TCRdb lists only in-frame clones, some missing. The sample has 350,000 or so clones, more than 70% seen once. The specimen sequenced was peripheral blood. These TCRs come from a woman aged 60 to 75 with COVID-19, enrolled during active disease.

This chain links TRBV27 with TRBJ1-2; D is perhaps TRBD1 (6 bases). Germline assignment: CDR1 MNHEY and CDR2 SMNVEV (reference sequence). The V gene lost 5 bases and the J gene lost 6 bases, with 19 bases spanning the gap. This CDR3 has 15 amino acids. DNA for the CDR3: TGTGCCAGCAGTCCGTACGGGGGGCGATGGGATGGCTACACCTTC. It encodes CASSPYGGRWDGYTF.

V is TRBV30 and J is TRBJ1-3, with 8 bases lining up with TRBD1. V lost 5 bases and J lost 4; bases outside the gene matches: 10. The CDR3 spans 15 residues. Germline V gene lookup returns CDR1 GTSNPN and CDR2 SVGIG (reference sequence). This chain's CDR3 is CAWSPGTGRGNTIYF. CDR3 in DNA: TGTGCCTGGTCTCCCGGGACAGGCCGCGGAAACACCATATATTTT.

The rearrangement joins TRBV11-2 to TRBJ2-7, with TRBD2 matching 7 bases. V was clipped by 1 base and J by 4 bases; unmatched bases: 7. Looked up from germline, CDR1 is SGHAT and CDR2 is FQNNGV. This CDR3 region has 15 residues. The CDR3 coding sequence is TGTGCCAGCAGCTTAGGGGGGGGTATTGGGTACGAGCAGTACTTC. As protein: CASSLGGGIGYEQYF.

CDR3 sequence reads: CASSDQTGAGELFF. In nucleotides, the CDR3 is TGTGCCAGCAGTGACCAGACAGGGGCGGGGGAGCTGTTTTTT. The chain is built from TRBV6-1 and TRBJ2-2; TRBD1 aligns across 8 bases. The CDR3 has 14 residues. Germline CDR1 and CDR2: MNHNS and SASEGT. Trimming cost V 3 bases and J 8 bases; bases outside gene matches: 5.

This chain uses TRBV28 with TRBJ2-2; TRBD1 matches at 8 bases. J was trimmed by 3 bases and V by 6 bases; bases with no gene match: 9. The CDR3 covers 16 residues. CDR1 and CDR2 from the germline V gene are MDHEN and SYDVKM. In DNA form, the CDR3 reads TGTGCCAGCAGGACGAGCTGGACAGGGTACACCGGGGAGCTGTTTTTT. It translates to CASRTSWTGYTGELFF.

This rearrangement joins TRBV7-9 to TRBJ1-1, with a weak D call TRBD1 (5 bases). This CDR3 contains 13 residues. Germline values: CDR1 SEHNR, CDR2 FQNEAQ (reference sequence). V lost 5 bases, J lost 4 bases, and 11 bases lay in between. CDR3 residues: CASSTDTSTEAFF. The CDR3 region has the DNA TGTGCCAGCAGCACGGACACAAGCACTGAAGCTTTCTTT.

The chain recombines TRBV6-6 with TRBJ1-1; 10 bases agree with TRBD1. CDR3 length: 14 amino acids. V dropped 10 bases and J dropped 4; count of bases not matched to a gene: 9. Germline values: CDR1 MNHNY, CDR2 SVGAGI (reference sequence). The CDR3 region has the DNA TGTGCCACCTCGTGGGGACAGGGGAGCACTGAAGCTTTCTTT. Its translation is CATSWGQGSTEAFF.

The chain combines TRBV29-1 with TRBJ1-2; 7 bases line up with TRBD1. The V and J ends lost 0 bases and 4 bases, in that order; junction bases with no gene match: 5. From germline, CDR1 is SQVTM and CDR2 ANQGSEA. The CDR3 contains 14 residues. CDR3 coding DNA: TGCAGCGTTGAAGAAGAGGACAGGCTCTATGGCTACACCTTC. As protein: CSVEEEDRLYGYTF.

The chain is built from TRBV7-6 and TRBJ2-7, with 9 positions matching TRBD1. CDR3 size: 14 residues. CDR1 is SGHVS, CDR2 FNYEAQ, per germline. Trimming at V came to 5 bases and at J to 0 bases, leaving 2 bases not matched to a gene. The CDR3 sequence is CASSVDRGSYEQYF. As DNA, the CDR3 is TGTGCCAGCAGCGTGGACAGGGGCTCCTACGAGCAGTACTTC. The full variable domain, in which reference TRBV7-6 and TRBJ2-7 provide the parts outside the CDR3, is GAGVSQSPRYKVTKRGQDVALRCDPISGHVSLYWYRQALGQGPEFLTYFNYEAQQDKSGLPNDRFSAERPEGSISTLTIQRTEQRDSAMYRCASSVDRGSYEQYFGPGTRLTVT.